This T cell receptor beta chain was sequenced for a study of blood T cell repertoires in COVID-19. The CDR3 runs 15 residues. Germline assignment: CDR1 MGHRA and CDR2 YSYEKL. Germline trimming cut 3 bases from V and 5 bases from J; bases unmatched to any gene: 7. Sequenced by immunoSEQ multiplex PCR; TCRdb stores in-frame clones only, minus some. The table includes hundreds of thousands of clones, approximately 82% detected once. This receptor was obtained from a woman older than 75 with acute or convalescent COVID-19. The chain uses TRBV4-1 and TRBJ2-3; 8 bases match TRBD2. Sequences were obtained from peripheral blood. The CDR3 region is CASSHPGGGRDTQYF. As DNA, the CDR3 is TGCGCCAGCAGCCATCCCGGGGGGGGTAGAGATACGCAGTATTTT.